The 23 T cell receptor beta chains below were found in one sample sequenced in a study of cytomegalovirus exposure and HLA in healthy donors. Primers: 60 Vbeta forward and 13 Jbeta reverse. The table came from immunoSEQ multiplex PCR; TCRdb's copy has only in-frame clones and leaves some out. This table has 90,000 to 120,000 clones, about 74% appearing once. Material for sequencing was PBMCs. The origin of the receptors is a woman aged 40 to 50 in good health and CMV-seropositive.

This clone was counted once. The chain employs TRBV5-4 and TRBJ2-3; no clear D. Per the germline V gene, CDR1 is SGHNT and CDR2 is YYREEE (reference sequence). V shed 0 bases and J shed 0 bases, with 8 bases lying between them. The CDR3 is 15 amino acids. CDR3 in amino acids: CASSLDPGSTDTQYF. The CDR3 DNA reads TGTGCCAGCAGCTTGGATCCCGGGAGCACAGATACGCAGTATTTT.

This clone was detected only once. The V and J genes are TRBV5-1 and TRBJ1-2, with D perhaps matching TRBD1 (5 bases). Germline CDR1 reads SGHRS; CDR2 reads YFSETQ. This CDR3 is built from 14 residues. The germline V and J ends were trimmed by 0 bases and 1 base, with 7 bases remaining between them. The DNA of the CDR3 is TGCGCCAGCAGCTTGGTGCAGGGTAACTATGGCTACACCTTC. Residues: CASSLVQGNYGYTF. The entire variable domain, with the rest obtained from reference TRBV5-1 and TRBJ1-2, is as follows: KAGVTQTPRYLIKTRGQQVTLSCSPISGHRSVSWYQQTPGQGLQFLFEYFSETQRNKGNFPGRFSGRQFSNSRSEMNVSTLELGDSALYLCASSLVQGNYGYTFGSGTRLTVV.

This rearrangement joins TRBV30 to TRBJ1-4; D gene uncertain. V was pared by 3 bases and J by 0 bases, with 8 bases between. This CDR3 contains 14 residues. Germline V CDR1 and CDR2: GTSNPN, SVGIG (reference sequence). CDR3 residues: CAWSWETTNEKLFF. As DNA, the CDR3 is TGTGCCTGGAGCTGGGAGACAACTAATGAAAAACTGTTTTTT.

The chain joins TRBV5-6 to TRBJ1-1; D gene uncertain. Germline CDR1 and CDR2: SGHDT and YYEEEE. The CDR3 spans 14 residues. V lost 0 bases, J lost 6 bases, and 12 bases lay in between. CDR3 protein: CASSLDLRVSEAFF. DNA of the CDR3: TGTGCCAGCAGCTTGGACCTCCGGGTATCTGAAGCTTTCTTT.

V gene TRBV5-3 combines with J gene TRBJ1-1, with TRBD1 matching over 10 bases. TRBV5-3 is identified as an open reading frame with a role that is uncertain. The CDR3 runs to 13 residues. With 5 bases clipped from V and 10 bases from J, the junction kept 8 bases outside the gene matches. The CDR3 DNA sequence: TGTGCCAGAAGGACCGACAGGGGGCGCCGAGCTTTCTTT. Protein: CARRTDRGRRAFF.

The chain uses TRBV7-3 and TRBJ2-1; D might be TRBD2 (6 bases). CDR3 length: 15 residues. Germline values: CDR1 SGHTA, CDR2 FQGTGA. Trimming shortened V by 2 bases and J by 2 bases, and 10 bases separated the two germline ends. The CDR3 DNA reads as TGTGCCAGCAGCTTAGGCGCGGGGCCCTACAATGAGCAGTTCTTC. Encoded protein: CASSLGAGPYNEQFF.

The V call is TRBV6-7, the J call TRBJ2-1; the D gene is possibly TRBD1 (6 bases). TRBV6-7 is an ORF for which the function is uncertain. This CDR3 comprises 14 residues. The ends were cut back, 4 bases at V and 4 bases at J, with 11 bases in the middle. CDR3 DNA: TGTGCCAGCAGTTCCTCCAGGGGATACAATGAGCAGTTCTTC. Protein: CASSSSRGYNEQFF.

The chain employs TRBV7-9 and TRBJ2-1; possible D gene TRBD2, 6 bases. The germline V and J ends were trimmed by 5 bases and 0 bases, with 11 bases remaining between them. Germline V CDR1 and CDR2: SEHNR, FQNEAQ (reference sequence). The CDR3 extends over 15 amino acids. DNA for the CDR3: TGTGCCAGCAGCCCGCTAGCGAGCTCCTACAATGAGCAGTTCTTC. It encodes CASSPLASSYNEQFF.

In this sample, this clone turned up once. The J gene is TRBJ2-3, the V gene TRBV6-1, with D perhaps matching TRBD2 (7 bases). Trimming stripped 4 bases from V and 0 bases from J, with 11 bases between. The V gene's germline CDR1 is MNHNS and CDR2 SASEGT. CDR3 length: 15 residues. This CDR3 is CASSAEGGSTDTQYF. The CDR3 region has the DNA TGTGCCAGCAGTGCTGAGGGGGGGAGCACAGATACGCAGTATTTT.

V and J are TRBV11-2 and TRBJ2-2, with 9 bases identical to TRBD1. J was trimmed by 0 bases and V by 7 bases; bases with no gene match: 12. Germline CDR1 is SGHAT and CDR2 is FQNNGV. The CDR3 length is 18 residues. CDR3 sequence (DNA): TGTGCCAGCATCATAGGGACAGGGACACTTTCGAACACCGGGGAGCTGTTTTTT. Translating it yields CASIIGTGTLSNTGELFF.

The chain employs TRBV18 and TRBJ1-1; 7 bases are a match to TRBD1. This CDR3 region has 18 residues. Trimming removed 3 bases from V and 4 bases from J; junction bases left unmatched: 17. CDR1 and CDR2 from the germline V gene are KGHSH and LQKENI. The CDR3 nucleotides read TGTGCCAGCTCACCCGTTCGTGTGTTCGCACAGGGGAGCACTGAAGCTTTCTTT. As protein: CASSPVRVFAQGSTEAFF.

The chain uses TRBV27 and TRBJ2-7; TRBD1 might be the D (6 bases). Germline-derived CDR1 and CDR2 are MNHEY and SMNVEV (reference sequence). Deletions cut 3 bases from V and 7 bases from J, with 16 bases between. The CDR3 spans 14 residues. The CDR3 DNA is TGTGCCAGCAGTTTCAACACAGGGACGGGGGAGCAGTACTTC. Amino acid sequence: CASSFNTGTGEQYF.

This clone was seen more than once but under ten times. This chain joins TRBV11-2 and TRBJ2-1; TRBD2 matches at 11 bases. Germline-derived CDR1 and CDR2 are SGHAT and FQNNGV. This CDR3 comprises 15 residues. The V and J ends lost 5 bases and 7 bases, in that order; junction bases with no gene match: 7. The CDR3 loop is CASSQRPSGGNEQFF. The CDR3 bases are TGTGCCAGCAGCCAGCGGCCTAGCGGGGGGAATGAGCAGTTCTTC. The full variable domain, rest sourced from reference TRBV11-2 and TRBJ2-1, is EAGVAQSPRYKIIEKRQSVAFWCNPISGHATLYWYQQILGQGPKLLIQFQNNGVVDDSQLPKDRFSAERLKGVDSTLKIQPAKLEDSAVYLCASSQRPSGGNEQFFGPGTRLTVL.

The chain joins TRBV2 to TRBJ2-3, with a tentative D call TRBD2 (5 bases). The CDR3 is 13 amino acids. V was trimmed by 6 bases and J by 2 bases, leaving 9 bases between them. Germline CDR1 is SNHLY and CDR2 is FYNNEI. For the CDR3, the DNA is TGTGCCAGCAGATTCCGGGACACAGATACGCAGTATTTT. Encoded protein: CASRFRDTDTQYF.

This clone has only a few counts. This chain links TRBV27 with TRBJ2-1, with 11 nucleotides matching TRBD1. Germline-derived CDR1 and CDR2 are MNHEY and SMNVEV (reference sequence). The CDR3 runs to 18 residues. The trim removed 6 bases at V and 0 bases at J, leaving 10 bases unmatched. The CDR3 nucleotides are TGTGCCAGCAGACCCCGGGACAGGGGGACCCGCTCCTACAATGAGCAGTTCTTC. Its translation: CASRPRDRGTRSYNEQFF.

The chain joins TRBV4-1 to TRBJ1-3; D is possibly TRBD1 (5 bases). In germline, CDR1 is MGHRA, CDR2 YSYEKL. The CDR3 spans 15 residues. Trimming took 4 bases from V and 0 from J, leaving 10 bases between them. The CDR3 here is CASSLRAASGNTIYF. The CDR3 nucleotides are TGCGCCAGCAGCCTCAGGGCGGCCTCTGGAAACACCATATATTTT.

The chain employs TRBV6-5 and TRBJ1-1; D not certain. CDR1 is MNHEY and CDR2 is SVGAGI in the germline V gene. CDR3 length equals 15 residues. The ends were cut back, 0 bases at V and 5 bases at J, with 13 bases in the middle. The CDR3 loop is CASSYSLGGRTEAFF. The CDR3 coding sequence is TGTGCCAGCAGTTACTCCTTAGGAGGGCGAACTGAAGCTTTCTTT.

The CDR3 bases are TGTGCCAGCAGTTTTGGACAGGGGAGTCGGGAGCAGTACTTC. Translating it yields CASSFGQGSREQYF. This chain joins TRBV28 and TRBJ2-7, with 9 bases identical to TRBD1. CDR3 length: 14 residues. V was pared by 3 bases and J by 7 bases, with 7 bases of the junction left unmatched. Per the germline V gene, CDR1 is MDHEN and CDR2 is SYDVKM.

V is TRBV7-9 and J is TRBJ1-2; no clear D. Germline loops: CDR1 SEHNR, CDR2 FQNEAQ (reference sequence). CDR3 length equals 15 residues. Trimming took off 0 bases at V and 0 bases at J, with 8 bases between the two ends. The CDR3 nucleotides are TGTGCCAGCAGCTTAGCTCCCCGCGCTAACTATGGCTACACCTTC. As protein: CASSLAPRANYGYTF. Filled out from reference TRBV7-9 and TRBJ1-2, the complete variable domain reads DTGVSQNPRHKITKRGQNVTFRCDPISEHNRLYWYRQTLGQGPEFLTYFQNEAQLEKSRLLSDRFSAERPKGSFSTLEIQRTEQGDSAMYLCASSLAPRANYGYTFGSGTRLTVV.

This chain connects TRBV11-2 to TRBJ2-7; 7 nucleotides agree with TRBD2. The CDR3 loop spans 18 amino acids. V was pared by 5 bases and J by 3 bases, with 19 bases of the junction left unmatched. Germline values: CDR1 SGHAT, CDR2 FQNNGV. CDR3 loop: CASSPTGRRHGTNYEQYF. As DNA, the CDR3 is TGTGCCAGCAGCCCAACGGGACGGAGACACGGGACTAACTACGAGCAGTACTTC.

V gene TRBV29-1 combines with J gene TRBJ1-4; no clear D gene. The CDR3 has 13 amino acids. Germline lookup yields CDR1 SQVTM and CDR2 ANQGSEA. V was pared by 4 bases and J by 3 bases, with 9 bases between. In DNA, the CDR3 is TGCAGCGTTGGAGGCCTCCCTAATGAAAAACTGTTTTTT. This gives the protein CSVGGLPNEKLFF.

The chain uses TRBV19 and TRBJ1-2, with TRBD1 as a possible D gene (5 bases). The CDR3 totals 12 residues. V was pared by 10 bases and J by 4 bases, with 13 bases between. CDR1 is LNHDA and CDR2 is SQIVND in the germline V gene (reference sequence). The CDR3 nucleotides are TGTGCCACGGGAGACAGAACCTATGGCTACACCTTC. It specifies CATGDRTYGYTF.

V is TRBV19 and J is TRBJ2-1; 8 positions match TRBD1. The trim removed 4 bases at V and 10 bases at J, leaving 6 bases unmatched. The CDR3 consists of 13 residues. Germline V CDR1 and CDR2: LNHDA, SQIVND (reference sequence). The DNA for the CDR3 is TGTGCCAGTAGTAGGACAGGGCGGAGAGAGCAGTTCTTC. Protein sequence: CASSRTGRREQFF. Full variable domain (rest looked up from reference TRBV19 and TRBJ2-1): DGGITQSPKYLFRKEGQNVTLSCEQNLNHDAMYWYRQDPGQGLRLIYYSQIVNDFQKGDIAEGYSVSREKKESFPLTVTSAQKNPTAFYLCASSRTGRREQFFGPGTRLTVL.